The present TCR beta chain was sequenced within a study of a mutant IDH1 vaccine in newly diagnosed glioma (dated by TCRdb to the early 2020s). Background on the whole study: Patients were given eight vaccinations, in weeks 1, 3, 5, 7, 11, 15, 19 and 23, which matched visits V03 through V10. Vaccination was initiated 4-6 weeks after radiotherapy alone, or concurrently with temozolomide cycles in the chemotherapy-containing groups. Of the 25 to 35 patients who were treated, around 62% were male and about 40% were female, and the mean age was approximately 40 years. Prior to enrollment, patients had been given standard therapy consisting of radiotherapy alone, temozolomide alone, or radiochemotherapy with temozolomide, with the combination given to most patients. Six visits were used for peripheral blood collection: V03 (baseline), V05, V07, V10, V12 and V13. For exploratory analyses, longitudinal TCRB deep sequencing was carried out in under 30 treated patients wherever samples were available.

Receptors were amplified or captured by the immunoSEQ multiplex PCR assay. Rearranged TCR beta chain sequences were amplified using the hsTCRB Kit according to the manufacturer's protocol. TCRB libraries were sequenced on an Illumina MiSeq. As for the original processing: Demultiplexing, trimming and gene mapping were performed with the kit vendor's proprietary platform. TCRdb stores this immuneACCESS table with in-frame sequences only. Part of the clones is absent; in the studies checked, under half of the shortfall reflects unresolved V genes, and no reason is known for the rest. Clonal size and the V and J genes are those of that table, whereas D and trimming came from the DNA. For this sample the table gives around 61,000 clones, of which 85% to 90% were detected only once. Together, the top ten hold about 4.2% of the sample. What this sample's time point label stands for: week 5, during vaccination. Every vaccine dose consisted of 300 ug of a 20-mer mutant IDH1 peptide in Montanide, administered subcutaneously together with topical imiquimod. All donors had newly diagnosed IDH1-mutant astrocytomas of WHO grade 3 or 4 that showed loss of nuclear ATRX. The samples were drawn from NOA16, a multicentre, single-arm, open-label phase I trial in Germany that tested a mutant IDH1 peptide vaccine in humans for the first time. Genomic DNA for TCRB sequencing was extracted from EDTA blood using the DNeasy Blood and Tissue Kit.

Broad study findings and their caveats: Across multiple MHC alleles, vaccine-induced immune responses were seen in about 93% of patients. PBMC samples for TCRB deep sequencing were selected based on availability. The authors noted that analyses of patient blood samples could not be reproduced because of sample limitations. Pseudoprogression seemed to be unrelated to changes in the top peripheral T cell clonotypes found by TCRB sequencing.

Regarding this clone: Its binding antigen is unknown. No base-level quality is on record; no much larger clone is a single base apart.

Trimming removed 2 bases from V and 1 base from J, leaving 8 bases between the germline ends. The CDR3 contains 15 residues, cysteine and phenylalanine counted. Only the CDR3 region is kept as DNA, spanning 45 bases read in frame from base 1. The CDR1 and CDR2 encoded by the germline V gene (reference sequence) are SEHNR and FQNEAQ. The rearranged chain carries TRBV7-9 and TRBJ2-2; TRBD2 is a weak D gene call, 5 bases matching. The TCR comes from a woman aged 40-49 years with glioma. The source was PBMCs, collected from a glioma patient whose treatment included an IDH1 peptide vaccine. CDR3 loop: CASSLRAGNTGELFF. The DNA is as follows: TGTGCCAGCAGCTTAAGGGCGGGGAACACCGGGGAGCTGTTTTTT. With the portions outside the CDR3 filled from the reference TRBV7-9 and TRBJ2-2 genes, the complete variable region becomes DTGVSQNPRHKITKRGQNVTFRCDPISEHNRLYWYRQTLGQGPEFLTYFQNEAQLEKSRLLSDRFSAERPKGSFSTLEIQRTEQGDSAMYLCASSLRAGNTGELFFGEGSRLTVL.